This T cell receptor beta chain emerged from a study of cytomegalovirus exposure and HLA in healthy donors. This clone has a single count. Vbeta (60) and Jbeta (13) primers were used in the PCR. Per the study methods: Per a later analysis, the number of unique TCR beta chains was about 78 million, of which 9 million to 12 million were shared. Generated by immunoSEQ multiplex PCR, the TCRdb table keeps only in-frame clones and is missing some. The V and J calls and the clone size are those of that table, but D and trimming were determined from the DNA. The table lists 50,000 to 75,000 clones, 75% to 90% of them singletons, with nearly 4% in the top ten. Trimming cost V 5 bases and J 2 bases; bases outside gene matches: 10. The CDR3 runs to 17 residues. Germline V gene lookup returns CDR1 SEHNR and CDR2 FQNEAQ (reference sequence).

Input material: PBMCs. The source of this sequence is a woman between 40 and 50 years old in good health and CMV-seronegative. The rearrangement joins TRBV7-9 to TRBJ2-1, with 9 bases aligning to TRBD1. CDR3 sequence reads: CASSPTGGSGAYNEQFF. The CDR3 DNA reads TGTGCCAGCAGCCCAACAGGGGGCAGCGGAGCCTACAATGAGCAGTTCTTC.